The 17 T cell receptor beta chains presented below share a single source sample, sequenced in a study of shared clonotypes between healthy human individuals (TCRdb year 2020). Libraries were built with the immunoSEQ multiplex PCR assay. The immuneACCESS repertoire file appears here via TCRdb, limited to in-frame rearrangements. These files lack a portion of the clones; in checked studies, under half of the deficit traces to unresolved V genes, and the cause of the others is not known. A total of some 1,400,000 clones appear in this sample, more than 95% of them only once. The ten largest account for over 1% of the sample. The specimen sequenced was naive CD4+ T cells sorted from blood. Per the publication, the cell subset or site label means: CD45RA+ positively selected. The receptors were sampled from a man aged 25-40 years in good health.

About this clone itself: The junction shows a germline mismatch at one end, possibly a read error. The J gene is TRBJ2-1, the V gene TRBV7-7; D not certain. From germline, CDR1 is SSHAT and CDR2 FNYEAQ (reference sequence). The CDR3 loop spans 15 amino acids. The CDR3 here is CASSSDVILGNEQFF. The CDR3 DNA follows: TGTGCTAGCAGCTCGGACGTAATTTTAGGGAATGAGCAGTTCTTC.

V is TRBV21-1 and J is TRBJ1-1; the D call TRBD1 from the table was never checked on the DNA. TRBV21-1 is an annotated pseudogene. The CDR3 contains 16 residues. CDR3 region: CASSNGVGTANTEAFF. The CDR3 nucleotides are TGTGCCAGCAGCAATGGGGTCGGGACAGCGAACACTGAAGCTTTCTTT.

This chain connects TRBV7-2 to TRBJ1-1; D unresolved. Between the trimmed V and J ends, which lost 6 bases and 2 bases, there was a span of 13 bases. The CDR3 totals 14 residues. Germline CDR1 is SGHTA and CDR2 is FQGNSA. The CDR3 sequence is CASRRGPQNTEAFF. For the CDR3, the DNA is TGTGCCAGCAGACGTGGCCCACAAAACACTGAAGCTTTCTTT.

The V gene is TRBV11-2, the J gene TRBJ1-1; D uncertain. The CDR3 length is 13 residues. Germline CDR1 reads SGHAT; CDR2 reads FQNNGV. V was cut by 5 bases and J by 4 bases, with 11 bases left in between. The chain's CDR3 is CASSVGAGTEAFF. CDR3 DNA: TGTGCCAGCAGCGTTGGTGCCGGCACTGAAGCTTTCTTT.

The rearrangement links TRBV5-1 to TRBJ1-4, with D unresolved. The CDR3 loop spans 15 amino acids. Per the germline V gene, CDR1 is SGHRS and CDR2 is YFSETQ. Trimming shortened V by 4 bases and J by 0 bases, and 10 bases separated the two germline ends. The CDR3 reads CASSVTPATNEKLFF. The CDR3, as DNA: TGCGCCAGCAGCGTGACCCCAGCAACTAATGAAAAACTGTTTTTT.

The gene calls are TRBV6-1 and TRBJ2-7; the match to TRBD2 covers 11 bases. Trimming at V came to 4 bases and at J to 5 bases, leaving 7 bases not matched to a gene. This CDR3 is built from 15 residues. Germline V gene sequence: CDR1 MNHNS, CDR2 SASEGT. CDR3 DNA: TGTGCCAGCAGTGGCGTAGCGGGGGGGCTGCACGAGCAGTACTTC. It translates to CASSGVAGGLHEQYF.

This CDR3 reads CASSLRVGNQPQHF. The CDR3 DNA sequence: TGTGCCAGCAGTTTGAGGGTGGGCAATCAGCCCCAGCATTTT. The V gene is TRBV28, the J gene TRBJ1-5; D not resolved. The CDR3 loop spans 14 amino acids. The germline gives CDR1 MDHEN, CDR2 SYDVKM. Trimming took 3 bases from V and 2 from J, leaving 8 bases between them.

Remarks on this clone: Within the sample, other DNA sequences also encode this same CDR3. The chain combines TRBV9 with TRBJ2-2; D is perhaps TRBD1 (5 bases). V dropped 0 bases and J dropped 2 bases, with 8 bases sitting between them. Germline V CDR1 and CDR2: SGDLS, YYNGEE. The CDR3 consists of 15 residues. CDR3 protein: CASSVGRANTGELFF. CDR3 bases: TGTGCCAGCAGCGTAGGCAGGGCTAACACCGGGGAGCTGTTTTTT.

CDR3 sequence reads: CAWSVTGVTAEQYF. For the CDR3, the DNA is TGTGCCTGGAGTGTCACCGGGGTAACCGCCGAGCAGTACTTC. The chain combines TRBV30 with TRBJ2-7; tentative D call: TRBD2 (5 bases). The length of the CDR3 is 14 residues. Per the germline V gene, CDR1 is GTSNPN and CDR2 is SVGIG (reference sequence). V lost 0 bases, J lost 6 bases, and 15 bases lay in between.

V usage is TRBV5-1 and J usage is TRBJ2-3, with TRBD1 identical over 7 bases. V trimming: 5 bases; J trimming: 3 bases; junction bases outside the gene matches: 9. The CDR3 is 15 amino acids. Germline CDR1 and CDR2: SGHRS and YFSETQ. The CDR3 DNA is TGCGCCAGCAGATTTACCGGGACAGAGACAGATACGCAGTATTTT. Encoded protein: CASRFTGTETDTQYF. The full variable domain, completed using reference TRBV5-1 and TRBJ2-3, is KAGVTQTPRYLIKTRGQQVTLSCSPISGHRSVSWYQQTPGQGLQFLFEYFSETQRNKGNFPGRFSGRQFSNSRSEMNVSTLELGDSALYLCASRFTGTETDTQYFGPGTRLTVL.

CDR3 bases: TGCGCCAGCAGTCAATCGAGCGGGGGCAATCAGCCCCAGCATTTT. Translated: CASSQSSGGNQPQHF. This chain connects TRBV23-1 to TRBJ1-5; D is undetermined. TRBV23-1 is annotated as an ORF whose role is uncertain. This CDR3 has 15 residues. With 0 bases removed from V and 2 bases from J, the gap between germline ends came to 8 bases.

This chain joins TRBV7-2 and TRBJ1-5, with TRBD1 matching 9 bases. The V gene end was trimmed by 5 bases and the J gene end by 1 base; junction bases not matched to a gene: 6. CDR1 SGHTA and CDR2 FQGNSA come from the germline V gene. The CDR3 is 16 residues long. CDR3 sequence: CASSTTGGWSNQPQHF. In nucleotides, the CDR3 is TGTGCCAGCAGCACCACAGGGGGCTGGAGCAATCAGCCCCAGCATTTT. The variable domain in full, completed from reference TRBV7-2 and TRBJ1-5, reads GAGVSQSPSNKVTEKGKDVELRCDPISGHTALYWYRQSLGQGLEFLIYFQGNSAPDKSGLPSDRFSAERTGGSVSTLTIQRTQQEDSAVYLCASSTTGGWSNQPQHFGDGTRLSIL.

This clone is a singleton in its sample. CDR3 nucleotide sequence: TGTGCCAGCAGCTTAGGCTGGGGGACTGAAGCTTTCTTT. It yields the protein CASSLGWGTEAFF. V and J are TRBV7-2 and TRBJ1-1, with a tentative D call TRBD1 (5 bases). CDR3 length: 13 residues. CDR1 SGHTA and CDR2 FQGNSA come from the germline V gene. The V end lost 1 base, the J end lost 5 bases, and 8 bases lay between the germline ends.

Points on this clone: Other DNA sequences of this sample code for an identical CDR3. The chain uses TRBV27 and TRBJ1-2; 8 positions match TRBD1. The J segment lost 5 bases and the V segment lost 5 bases, leaving 4 bases of the junction unmatched. Per the germline V gene, CDR1 is MNHEY and CDR2 is SMNVEV (reference sequence). The CDR3 has 13 residues. CDR3 sequence (DNA): TGTGCCAGCAGTCAGGACAGGGATTATGGCTACACCTTC. It is translated as CASSQDRDYGYTF.

The sample holds one count of this clone. This rearrangement joins TRBV28 to TRBJ1-2; D is uncertain. The germline V gene encodes CDR1 MDHEN and CDR2 SYDVKM. Trimming removed 6 bases at V and 4 bases at J, with 12 bases between. This CDR3 region has 13 residues. In nucleotides, the CDR3 is TGTGCCAGCAGCCTAGCATACTCCTATGGCTACACCTTC. Translation: CASSLAYSYGYTF.

J is TRBJ2-5 and V is TRBV25-1; 8 positions match TRBD1. The junction had 14 bases not matched to a gene; V was cut back by 7 bases and J by 7 bases. Looked up from germline, CDR1 is MGHDK and CDR2 is SYGVNS. The CDR3 extends over 15 amino acids. CDR3: CASKSNRQGRGTQYF. CDR3 nucleotide sequence: TGTGCCAGCAAATCTAACCGACAGGGGCGAGGGACCCAGTACTTC.

The J gene is TRBJ2-7, the V gene TRBV18, with D uncertain. V was clipped by 5 bases and J by 1 base, with 9 bases between them. The CDR3 loop spans 13 amino acids. The germline V gene has CDR1 KGHSH and CDR2 LQKENI. CDR3 DNA: TGTGCCAGCTCAATCGATGCGTCCTACGAGCAGTACTTC. Translating gives CASSIDASYEQYF.